This T cell receptor (beta chain) was recovered during a study of Ad26.COV2.S vaccination and SARS-CoV-2 variants. Study overall: Administration of Ad26.COV2.S was intramuscular, either once or twice 56 days apart.

The CDR3 runs 16 residues. The germline V and J ends were trimmed by 7 bases and 2 bases, with 15 bases remaining between them. CDR1 SNHLY and CDR2 FYNNEI come from the germline V gene. The treatment: 15 to 20 received Ad26.COV2.S at low or high dose, single or two shots; 5 received placebo; per-sample allocation not given. Day 63 after the first injection of vaccine or placebo was the sampling time. What was given as vaccine was an Ad26 vector encoding Wuhan-strain SARS-CoV-2 spike. This table comes from immunoSEQ multiplex PCR, and its TCRdb copy is limited to in-frame clones, with some not included. Altogether 450,000 to 550,000 clones are present, 89% being singletons, with the ten largest covering 2.5%. Overall study results and limits: Recipients of vaccine and of placebo showed similar breadth of their non-spike TCR repertoires. The TCR-based breadth and depth measures might underestimate overall T cell responses.

As concerns this clone: As yet, its antigen is unknown.

V gene TRBV2 combines with J gene TRBJ2-6; the D gene could be TRBD1 or TRBD2 (5 bases each). The material was peripheral blood, obtained in a trial of Ad26.COV2.S vaccine versus placebo. The TCR originated in a person aged 18-65 years who received the Ad26.COV2.S COVID-19 vaccine or a placebo. The chain's CDR3 is CASTPRGSTGANVLTF. The CDR3, as DNA: TGTGCCAGCACCCCCCGGGGCTCGACTGGGGCCAACGTCCTGACTTTC.